The 4 T cell receptor beta chains reported below all come from one sample, sequenced in a study of cytomegalovirus exposure and HLA in healthy donors. Primers: 60 Vbeta forward and 13 Jbeta reverse. Using immunoSEQ multiplex PCR, the repertoire was profiled, and TCRdb retains in-frame clones only, with some absent. This repertoire shows 150,000 to 200,000 clones, about four fifths found once; its top ten account for about 4%. Sequenced input: PBMCs. These receptors were obtained from a man aged 50 to 60 in good health and CMV-seropositive.

This clone was seen more than once but under ten times. The gene calls are TRBV9 and TRBJ1-2; D is ambiguous. This CDR3 region has 14 residues. Deletions cut 4 bases from V and 8 bases from J, with 18 bases between. CDR1 is SGDLS, CDR2 YYNGEE, per germline. CDR3 sequence: CASSPSRENGGYTF. DNA for the CDR3: TGTGCCAGCAGCCCCTCGAGGGAAAATGGAGGCTACACCTTC.

The V call is TRBV7-9, the J call TRBJ1-1; a possible D gene is TRBD1 (6 bases). Germline V gives CDR1 SEHNR, CDR2 FQNEAQ (reference sequence). V lost 1 base and J lost 6, with 12 bases in between. CDR3 length: 14 residues. The CDR3 DNA follows: TGTGCCAGCAGCTTAGAGGGGGGGCGCGCTGAAGCTTTCTTT. It encodes CASSLEGGRAEAFF.

The genes are TRBV28 and TRBJ1-2, with a possible D match to TRBD1 (6 bases). Trimming took off 8 bases at V and 3 bases at J, with 19 bases between the two ends. Germline loops: CDR1 MDHEN, CDR2 SYDVKM. CDR3 size: 15 residues. As DNA, the CDR3 is TGTGCCAGCTATTCAGGGCGGGGGGCAGACTATGGCTACACCTTC. As protein: CASYSGRGADYGYTF.

The rearrangement joins TRBV12-5 to TRBJ2-5, with 10 bases identical to TRBD1. J lost 4 bases, V lost 1 base, and 0 bases had no gene match. Germline lookup yields CDR1 LGHNT and CDR2 FRNRAP. The CDR3 runs 14 residues. Here the CDR3 reads CASGLGDRGETQYF. The CDR3 coding sequence is TGTGCTAGTGGTTTGGGGGACAGGGGAGAGACCCAGTACTTC.